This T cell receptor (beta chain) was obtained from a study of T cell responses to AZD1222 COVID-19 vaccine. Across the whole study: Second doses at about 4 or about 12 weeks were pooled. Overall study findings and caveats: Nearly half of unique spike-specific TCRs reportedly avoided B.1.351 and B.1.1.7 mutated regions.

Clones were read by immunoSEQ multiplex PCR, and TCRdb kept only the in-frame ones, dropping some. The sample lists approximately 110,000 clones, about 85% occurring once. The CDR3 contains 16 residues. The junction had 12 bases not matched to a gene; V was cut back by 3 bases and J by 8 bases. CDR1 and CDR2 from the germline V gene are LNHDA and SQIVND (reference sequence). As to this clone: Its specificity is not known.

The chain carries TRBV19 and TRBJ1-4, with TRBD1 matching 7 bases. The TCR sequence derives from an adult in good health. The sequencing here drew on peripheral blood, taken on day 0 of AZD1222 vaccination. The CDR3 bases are TGTGCCAGTAGTATCGTACCGGGACAGAGGAAGGAAAAACTGTTTTTT. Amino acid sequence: CASSIVPGQRKEKLFF.